A selection of T cell receptor beta chains follows, all from one sample in a study of prognosis after radiotherapy for stage I lung cancer. TCRdb ran MiXCR on the multiplex PCR reads and lists one entry per CDR3 protein. The table has approximately 25,000 distinct CDR3 sequences, about 40% seen once. Sequencing used PBMCs, obtained before or after stereotactic body radiation therapy (not recorded which). Source of these receptors: a donor aged 50 or older with non-small cell lung cancer. Both conserved end residues are part of each CDR3. The D gene is left open where the match is weak. Some rows have no size entry. The others give once, few or many, or a class for an expanded clone.

abundance,v_gene,j_gene,d_gene,CDR3aa,CDR3nt
many,TRBV20-1,TRBJ2-5,-,CSARKVEYETQYF,TGCAGTGCTCGAAAGGTAGAATATGAGACCCAGTACTTC
many,TRBV6-2/TRBV6-3,TRBJ2-5,TRBD1,CASSRWTGQETQYF,TGTGCCAGCAGTAGATGGACAGGACAAGAGACCCAGTACTTC
many,TRBV14,TRBJ2-7,-,CASSPLAGRRNEQYF,TGTGCCAGCAGCCCCCTGGCGGGGAGACGCAACGAGCAGTACTTC
medium-sized,TRBV7-8,TRBJ2-1,TRBD2,CASSLGAGGPHNEQFF,TGTGCCAGCAGCTTGGGAGCGGGAGGGCCCCACAATGAGCAGTTCTTC
many,TRBV30,TRBJ2-2,TRBD1,CAWSASRTPGGRWDTGELFF,TGTGCCTGGAGTGCGTCCCGAACCCCAGGGGGCAGGTGGGATACCGGGGAGCTGTTTTTT
-,TRBV6-2/TRBV6-3,TRBJ2-5,TRBD1,CASRDLGTGEKETQYF,TGTGCCAGCAGAGATTTAGGGACAGGGGAAAAAGAGACCCAGTACTTC
many,TRBV29-1,TRBJ1-2,-,CSVDSSRGWGYTF,TGCAGCGTTGATTCTTCTAGGGGTTGGGGCTACACCTTC
-,TRBV28,TRBJ2-7,-,CASSFEPYEQYF,TGTGCCAGCAGTTTTGAGCCCTACGAGCAGTACTTC
many,TRBV5-1,TRBJ2-5,TRBD1,CASSLQGAREETQYF,TGCGCCAGCAGCTTGCAGGGGGCGCGGGAAGAGACCCAGTACTTC
many,TRBV11-1,TRBJ2-5,-,CASSLIGGQETQYF,TGTGCCAGCAGCTTGATCGGGGGCCAAGAGACCCAGTACTTC
many,TRBV27,TRBJ1-2,-,CASSLFREAYGYTF,TGTGCCAGCAGTTTATTCAGAGAGGCCTATGGCTACACCTTC
-,TRBV24-1,TRBJ2-1,TRBD2,CAARGLAGADEQFF,TGTGCCGCCAGGGGACTAGCGGGAGCAGATGAGCAGTTCTTC
-,TRBV13,TRBJ1-1,TRBD1,CASNPRGRPAFF,TGTGCCAGCAACCCAAGGGGGCGACCGGCTTTCTTT
-,TRBV6-2/TRBV6-3,TRBJ1-5,-,CASSGPGKAHSNQPQHF,TGTGCCAGCAGTGGTCCGGGAAAGGCCCATAGTAATCAGCCCCAGCATTTT
many,TRBV20-1,TRBJ2-5,-,CSARKAGLGETQYF,TGCAGTGCTAGAAAGGCTGGCCTAGGAGAGACCCAGTACTTC
once,TRBV6-2/TRBV6-3,TRBJ2-7,TRBD2,CASSYPLAGGLTYEQYF,TGTGCCAGCAGTTACCCCCTAGCGGGAGGGCTAACCTACGAGCAGTACTTC
many,TRBV5-8,TRBJ2-3,-,CASSRETGLRTDTQYF,TGTGCCAGCAGCAGAGAAACAGGGTTGCGCACAGATACGCAGTATTTT
-,TRBV12-3/TRBV12-4,TRBJ2-1,-,CASSQGQGISGRFINEQFF,TGTGCCAGCAGTCAGGGACAGGGGATTAGCGGGAGGTTTATCAATGAGCAGTTCTTC
many,TRBV5-8,TRBJ2-5,TRBD2,CASSLGWYRGLTSGRLEQETQYF,TGTGCCAGCAGCTTGGGATGGTACAGGGGGTTAACTAGCGGGAGGTTGGAACAAGAGACTCAGTACTTC
-,TRBV12-3/TRBV12-4,TRBJ2-6,-,CASSPHMGFSGANVLTF,TGTGCCAGCAGTCCGCACATGGGTTTCTCTGGGGCCAACGTCCTGACTTTC